Ten or more counts support the clone carrying this T cell receptor beta chain. The antigen is not known. Per germline, CDR1 PRHDT and CDR2 FYEKMQ (reference sequence). Trimming took 4 bases from V and 5 from J; bases not matched to a gene: 8. The CDR3 runs to 15 residues. The library protocol tagged individual cDNA molecules with unique molecular identifiers. One entry per CDR3 protein results from TCRdb running MiXCR on the 5' RACE reads. This repertoire shows roughly 35,000 distinct CDR3 sequences, roughly 9.3% found once; its top ten account for 13%. The data were obtained in a study of early T cells in non-severe SARS-CoV-2 infection. Across the whole study: Sequencing was performed on bulk RNA from unsorted whole blood, leaving chains unpaired. Study observations and caveats: The matching step, a VDJdb search, favored anti-spike CD8 responses and missed private and CD4 specificities.

This TCR was sampled from an adult who was a healthcare worker with PCR-confirmed SARS-CoV-2 infection or an uninfected control (not recorded which). This rearrangement joins TRBV13 to TRBJ2-1; 7 bases agree with TRBD1. The sample comprised whole blood. This CDR3 is CASSWRQGPNNEQFF. The CDR3, as DNA: TGTGCCAGCAGCTGGAGACAGGGACCGAACAATGAGCAGTTCTTC.